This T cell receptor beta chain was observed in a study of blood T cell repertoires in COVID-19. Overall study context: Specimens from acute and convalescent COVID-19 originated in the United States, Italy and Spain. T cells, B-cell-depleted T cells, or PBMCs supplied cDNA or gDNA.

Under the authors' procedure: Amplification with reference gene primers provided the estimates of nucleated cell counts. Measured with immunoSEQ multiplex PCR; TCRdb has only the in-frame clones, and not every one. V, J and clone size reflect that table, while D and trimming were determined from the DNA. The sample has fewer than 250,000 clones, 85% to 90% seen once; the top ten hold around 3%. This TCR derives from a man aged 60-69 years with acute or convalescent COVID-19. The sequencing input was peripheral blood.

The CDR3 DNA sequence: TGTGCCAGCAGTTTATTCTGGGACAGTCCCAATCAGCCCCAGCATTTT. Protein product: CASSLFWDSPNQPQHF. V is TRBV28 and J is TRBJ1-5; 7 bases agree with TRBD1. The junction had 6 bases not matched to a gene; V was cut back by 1 base and J by 3 bases. This CDR3 has 16 residues. Germline-derived CDR1 and CDR2 are MDHEN and SYDVKM.